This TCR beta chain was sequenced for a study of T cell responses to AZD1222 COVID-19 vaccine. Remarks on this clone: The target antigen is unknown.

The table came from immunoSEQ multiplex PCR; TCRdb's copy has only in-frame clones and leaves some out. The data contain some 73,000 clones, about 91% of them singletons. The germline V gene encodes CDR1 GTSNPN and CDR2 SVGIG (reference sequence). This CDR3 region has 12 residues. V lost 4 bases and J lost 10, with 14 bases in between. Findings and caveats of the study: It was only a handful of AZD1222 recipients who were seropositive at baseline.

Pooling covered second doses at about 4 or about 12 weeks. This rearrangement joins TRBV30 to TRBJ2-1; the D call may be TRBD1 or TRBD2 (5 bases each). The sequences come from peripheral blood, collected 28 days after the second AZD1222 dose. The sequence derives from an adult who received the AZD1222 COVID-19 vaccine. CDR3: CAWTYGTGEQFF. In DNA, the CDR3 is TGTGCCTGGACGTACGGGACGGGGGAGCAGTTCTTC.